Below are 26 T cell receptor beta chains sequenced from a single sample in a study of blood T cell repertoires in COVID-19. TCRdb keeps only in-frame clones here, not all; method: immunoSEQ multiplex PCR. The sample includes 300,000 to 400,000 clones, around 85% of them seen just once. Sequenced material: PBMCs or T cells enriched from blood (not recorded which). Receptors were obtained from a woman aged 25 to 39 who had been exposed to COVID-19.

This chain uses TRBV7-3 with TRBJ2-2, with 10 nucleotides matching TRBD1. CDR1 and CDR2 (germline): SGHTA, FQGTGA. V lost 4 bases, J lost 4 bases, and 3 bases stayed unmatched. CDR3 length: 15 amino acids. The CDR3, as DNA: TGTGCCAGCAGCTACCGGACAGGGGGCACCGGGGAGCTGTTTTTT. Its translation is CASSYRTGGTGELFF.

The chain is built from TRBV18 and TRBJ1-1; D uncertain. Trimming left V 5 bases short and J 4 bases short, with 17 bases between. Germline V gene sequence: CDR1 KGHSH, CDR2 LQKENI. The CDR3 has 15 residues. Written as DNA, the CDR3 is TGTGCCAGCTCAAGCCCAAATGCGGTACGCACTGAAGCTTTCTTT. As protein: CASSSPNAVRTEAFF.

The chain carries TRBV27 and TRBJ1-4, with D unresolved. Germline lookup yields CDR1 MNHEY and CDR2 SMNVEV (reference sequence). The CDR3 runs 12 residues. The V end lost 5 bases, the J end lost 12 bases, and 13 bases lay between the germline ends. CDR3 region: CASSPPRGELFF. CDR3 nucleotides: TGTGCCAGCAGTCCTCCAAGAGGAGAACTGTTTTTT.

The rearrangement links TRBV15 to TRBJ2-7; unclear D gene. Germline CDR1 and CDR2: LNHNV and YYDKDF (reference sequence). The V gene lost 6 bases and the J gene lost 1 base, with 16 bases spanning the gap. There are 15 residues in the CDR3. The CDR3: CATRRQRHGSYEQYF. The CDR3 nucleotides are TGTGCCACCAGACGTCAGAGGCATGGGTCCTACGAGCAGTACTTC.

This clone was seen a single time. V gene TRBV4-3 combines with J gene TRBJ1-2; TRBD1 matches at 8 bases. Germline CDR1 reads LGHNA; CDR2 reads YSLEER. Losses at the gene ends were 4 bases for V and 4 bases for J; bases not matched to a gene: 8. This CDR3 contains 15 residues. Written as DNA, the CDR3 is TGCGCCAGCAGCCGGACGACAGGGGACAGCTATGGCTACACCTTC. It specifies CASSRTTGDSYGYTF.

This rearrangement joins TRBV3-1 (or the pseudogene TRBV3-2) to TRBJ2-7, with D unclear. The germline V and J ends were trimmed by 0 bases and 2 bases, with 8 bases remaining between them. The CDR3 is 14 residues long. Germline CDR1 reads LGHDT; CDR2 reads YNNKEL (reference sequence). CDR3 DNA: TGTGCCAGCAGCCAAGAACTTCATACCTACGAGCAGTACTTC. Its protein is CASSQELHTYEQYF.

The chain combines TRBV4-2 with TRBJ1-5; weak D call: TRBD1 (5 bases). V was trimmed by 3 bases and J by 8 bases, leaving 14 bases between them. Germline V gives CDR1 LGHNA, CDR2 YNFKEQ. CDR3 length equals 14 residues. Written as DNA, the CDR3 is TGTGCCAGCAGCCAGAGTGGGGGAGGGGAGCCCCAGCATTTT. As protein: CASSQSGGGEPQHF.

The chain has TRBV6-5 and TRBJ2-7, with D uncertain. Germline assignment: CDR1 MNHEY and CDR2 SVGAGI. V was clipped by 1 base and J by 4 bases, with 11 bases between them. The CDR3 contains 14 residues. CDR3 loop: CASSYLAYSYEQYF. CDR3 sequence (DNA): TGTGCCAGCAGTTACTTAGCCTACTCTTACGAGCAGTACTTC.

This clone was seen once. CDR3: CASSYGGQGSHSNQPQHF. The CDR3 nucleotides are TGTGCCAGCAGTTACGGAGGACAGGGCAGTCATAGCAATCAGCCCCAGCATTTT. The chain combines TRBV6-2 or TRBV6-3 with TRBJ1-5; 8 bases are shared with TRBD1. The CDR3 totals 18 residues. The V and J ends lost 2 bases and 0 bases, in that order; junction bases with no gene match: 9. Germline CDR1 is MNHEY and CDR2 is SVGEGT.

The V and J genes are TRBV2 and TRBJ2-2; TRBD1 agrees at 7 bases. V trimming: 2 bases; J trimming: 2 bases; junction bases outside the gene matches: 11. Germline V gene sequence: CDR1 SNHLY, CDR2 FYNNEI. The CDR3 loop spans 18 amino acids. CDR3 bases: TGTGCCAGCAGTGAATTGTATGGACAGGCCTTAAACACCGGGGAGCTGTTTTTT. Protein sequence: CASSELYGQALNTGELFF.

The chain couples TRBV5-4 to TRBJ2-4, with D possibly TRBD1 on 6 matching bases. This CDR3 has 17 residues. CDR1 is SGHNT and CDR2 is YYREEE in the germline V gene (reference sequence). The V end lost 4 bases, the J end lost 0 bases, and 17 bases lay between the germline ends. Written as DNA, the CDR3 is TGTGCCAGCAGCCAGAAAGGACAGCCTTTAGCCAAAAACATTCAGTACTTC. It yields the protein CASSQKGQPLAKNIQYF.

The rearrangement joins TRBV5-4 to TRBJ2-7; D perhaps matches TRBD1 (6 bases). The V end lost 5 bases, the J end lost 6 bases, and 24 bases lay between the germline ends. The CDR3 has 16 amino acids. CDR1 and CDR2 (germline): SGHNT, YYREEE (reference sequence). The DNA of the CDR3 is TGTGCCAGCAGTACCAAGCTAGGGGGAGTGCCCTCCGAGCAGTACTTC. Amino acid sequence: CASSTKLGGVPSEQYF.

V gene TRBV28 combines with J gene TRBJ2-7, with 11 bases that match TRBD2. This CDR3 has 15 amino acids. The germline gives CDR1 MDHEN, CDR2 SYDVKM. Trimming took 6 bases from V and 8 from J; bases not matched to a gene: 12. CDR3 loop: CASSHRTSGLKKQYF. CDR3 DNA sequence: TGTGCCAGCAGCCATCGGACTAGCGGGTTAAAAAAGCAGTACTTC.

The chain uses TRBV4-1 and TRBJ1-1; D gene ambiguous. The CDR3 runs to 15 residues. Germline lookup yields CDR1 MGHRA and CDR2 YSYEKL. Trimming removed 0 bases from V and 2 bases from J, with 10 bases in between. CDR3 loop: CASSQESTVNTEAFF. The CDR3 DNA sequence: TGCGCCAGCAGCCAAGAAAGTACGGTCAACACTGAAGCTTTCTTT.

The chain has TRBV4-2 and TRBJ2-2; TRBD1 aligns across 8 bases. The V gene end was trimmed by 4 bases and the J gene end by 1 base; junction bases not matched to a gene: 5. This CDR3 has 16 residues. Germline V gene data show CDR1 as LGHNA and CDR2 as YNFKEQ. CDR3 region: CASSRQGQVNTGELFF. DNA for the CDR3: TGTGCCAGCAGCCGTCAGGGACAGGTGAACACCGGGGAGCTGTTTTTT.

This rearrangement joins TRBV3-1 (or the pseudogene TRBV3-2) to TRBJ1-2; D is undetermined. This CDR3 has 12 amino acids. Germline assignment: CDR1 LGHDT and CDR2 YNNKEL (reference sequence). Trimming stripped 2 bases from V and 2 bases from J, with 3 bases between. The CDR3 sequence: CASSQQNYGYTF. In DNA, the CDR3 is TGTGCCAGCAGCCAACAAAACTATGGCTACACCTTC.

This sequence joins TRBV28 and TRBJ1-1, with TRBD1 matching 9 bases. Germline V gene sequence: CDR1 MDHEN, CDR2 SYDVKM. CDR3 size: 16 residues. V was clipped by 7 bases and J by 7 bases; unmatched bases: 16. CDR3 nucleotide sequence: TGTGCCAGCACCCCTATTGGGGGACAGGGCTTTTTTGAAGCTTTCTTT. It is translated as CASTPIGGQGFFEAFF.

This clone was observed a single time. The chain has TRBV28 and TRBJ1-2; 7 nucleotides line up with TRBD1. Trimming removed 8 bases from V and 5 bases from J; junction bases left unmatched: 2. This CDR3 is built from 11 residues. The V gene's germline CDR1 is MDHEN and CDR2 SYDVKM. The DNA for the CDR3 is TGTGCCAGCGGGGACAGATATGGCTACACCTTC. Translated, it gives CASGDRYGYTF.

The chain couples TRBV11-2 to TRBJ2-1, with 15 bases that match TRBD2. V lost 5 bases to trimming and J lost 12 bases; unmatched junction nucleotides: 8. This CDR3 is 15 amino acids long. Germline CDR1 reads SGHAT; CDR2 reads FQNNGV. The CDR3 sequence is CASSLRTSGGAGQFF. In DNA form, the CDR3 reads TGTGCCAGCAGCCTAAGGACTAGCGGGGGGGCCGGGCAGTTCTTC.

The chain links TRBV13 to TRBJ1-1; 11 bases fit TRBD1. The CDR3 loop spans 16 amino acids. The junction had 8 bases not matched to a gene; V was cut back by 4 bases and J by 4 bases. CDR1 is PRHDT, CDR2 FYEKMQ, per germline (reference sequence). The CDR3 reads CASSYGQGARGTEAFF. The CDR3 region has the DNA TGTGCCAGCAGCTACGGACAGGGGGCGCGGGGCACTGAAGCTTTCTTT.

V is TRBV2 and J is TRBJ2-2; 10 nucleotides align to TRBD1. The length of the CDR3 is 15 residues. Germline lookup yields CDR1 SNHLY and CDR2 FYNNEI. J was trimmed by 6 bases and V by 7 bases; bases with no gene match: 8. CDR3 protein: CASNGGTGDSGELFF. DNA for the CDR3: TGTGCCAGCAACGGGGGGACAGGGGATTCCGGGGAGCTGTTTTTT.

This rearrangement joins TRBV3-1 (or the pseudogene TRBV3-2) to TRBJ2-7; D is perhaps TRBD1 (5 bases). The V and J ends lost 0 bases and 1 base respectively, with 13 bases between them. The length of the CDR3 is 16 residues. Germline lookup yields CDR1 LGHDT and CDR2 YNNKEL (reference sequence). In DNA form, the CDR3 reads TGTGCCAGCAGCCAAGATTTTCAGGGCTTGTCCTACGAGCAGTACTTC. Residues: CASSQDFQGLSYEQYF.

The V and J genes are TRBV2 and TRBJ2-5; 9 bases align to TRBD2. Germline V gene sequence: CDR1 SNHLY, CDR2 FYNNEI. V lost 7 bases and J lost 5; bases outside the gene matches: 14. The CDR3 runs 16 residues. The CDR3 coding sequence is TGTGCCAGCATGGGTAGCGGGGGACTCCGCGGGGAGACCCAGTACTTC. Translated: CASMGSGGLRGETQYF.

The chain joins TRBV19 to TRBJ1-4; D is uncertain. V lost 3 bases and J lost 5, with 13 bases in between. CDR1 LNHDA and CDR2 SQIVND come from the germline V gene (reference sequence). CDR3 length: 15 amino acids. CDR3 sequence reads: CASSILTPPNEKLFF. The CDR3 DNA reads as TGTGCCAGTAGTATCTTGACTCCACCGAATGAAAAACTGTTTTTT.

This rearrangement joins TRBV14 to TRBJ2-7; 10 nucleotides line up with TRBD2. V trimming: 8 bases; J trimming: 7 bases; junction bases outside the gene matches: 11. The CDR3 runs to 14 residues. Germline V gene data show CDR1 as SGHDN and CDR2 as FVKESK. This CDR3 is CASSIAGGTLEQYF. The CDR3 DNA reads as TGTGCCAGCTCCATAGCGGGAGGAACTCTGGAGCAGTACTTC.

V gene TRBV28 combines with J gene TRBJ2-3; 10 bases match TRBD1. The CDR3 is 19 amino acids. Trimming took 6 bases from V and 2 from J; bases not matched to a gene: 17. Germline CDR1 is MDHEN and CDR2 is SYDVKM. CDR3 in amino acids: CASRDRGLLASPNTDTQYF. As DNA, the CDR3 is TGTGCCAGCAGAGACAGGGGGCTACTGGCGTCGCCCAACACAGATACGCAGTATTTT.